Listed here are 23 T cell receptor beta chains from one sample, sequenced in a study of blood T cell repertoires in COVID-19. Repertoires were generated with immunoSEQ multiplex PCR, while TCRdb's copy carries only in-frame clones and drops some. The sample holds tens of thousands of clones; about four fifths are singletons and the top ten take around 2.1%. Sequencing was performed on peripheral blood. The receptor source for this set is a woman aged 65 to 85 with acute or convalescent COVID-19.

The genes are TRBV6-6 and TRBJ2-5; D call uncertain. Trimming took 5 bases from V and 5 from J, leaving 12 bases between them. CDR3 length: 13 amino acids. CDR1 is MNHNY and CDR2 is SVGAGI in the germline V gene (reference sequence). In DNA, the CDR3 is TGTGCCAGCAGTCCTCGGGTGGAGGAGACCCAGTACTTC. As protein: CASSPRVEETQYF.

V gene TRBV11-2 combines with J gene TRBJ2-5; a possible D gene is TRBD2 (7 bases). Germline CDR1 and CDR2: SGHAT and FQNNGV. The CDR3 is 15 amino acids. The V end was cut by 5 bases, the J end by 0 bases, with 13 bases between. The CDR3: CASSLGGGYQETQYF. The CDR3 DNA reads TGTGCCAGCAGCCTGGGAGGGGGGTACCAAGAGACCCAGTACTTC.

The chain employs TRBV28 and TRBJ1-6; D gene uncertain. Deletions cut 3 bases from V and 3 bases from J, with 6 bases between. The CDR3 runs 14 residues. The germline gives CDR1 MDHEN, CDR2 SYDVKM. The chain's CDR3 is CASSFASYNSPLHF. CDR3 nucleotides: TGTGCCAGCAGTTTTGCCAGCTATAATTCACCCCTCCACTTT.

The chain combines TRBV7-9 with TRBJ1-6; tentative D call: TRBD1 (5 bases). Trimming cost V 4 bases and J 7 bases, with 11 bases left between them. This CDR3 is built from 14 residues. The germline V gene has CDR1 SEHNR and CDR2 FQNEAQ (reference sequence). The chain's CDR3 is CASSSGSPNSPLHF. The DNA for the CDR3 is TGTGCCAGCAGCTCAGGGTCCCCGAATTCACCCCTCCACTTT.

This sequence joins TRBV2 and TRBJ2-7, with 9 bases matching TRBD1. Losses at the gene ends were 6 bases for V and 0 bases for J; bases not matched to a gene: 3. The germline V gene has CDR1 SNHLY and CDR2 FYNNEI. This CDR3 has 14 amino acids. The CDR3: CASRDRGNSYEQYF. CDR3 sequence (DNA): TGTGCCAGCAGGGACAGGGGAAACTCCTACGAGCAGTACTTC. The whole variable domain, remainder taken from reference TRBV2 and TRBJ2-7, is EPEVTQTPSHQVTQMGQEVILRCVPISNHLYFYWYRQILGQKVEFLVSFYNNEISEKSEIFDDQFSVERPDGSNFTLKIRSTKLEDSAMYFCASRDRGNSYEQYFGPGTRLTVT.

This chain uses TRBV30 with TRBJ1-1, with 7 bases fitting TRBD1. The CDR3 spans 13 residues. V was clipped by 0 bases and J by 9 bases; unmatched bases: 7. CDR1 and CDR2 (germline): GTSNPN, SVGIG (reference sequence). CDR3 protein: CAWSVGTETKAFF. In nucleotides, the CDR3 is TGTGCCTGGAGTGTAGGGACAGAAACCAAAGCTTTCTTT.

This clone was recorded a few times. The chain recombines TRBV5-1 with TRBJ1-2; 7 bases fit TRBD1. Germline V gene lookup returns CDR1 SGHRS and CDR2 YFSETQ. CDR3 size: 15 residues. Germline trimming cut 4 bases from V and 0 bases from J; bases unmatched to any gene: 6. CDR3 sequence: CASSPGTATNYGYTF. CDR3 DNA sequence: TGCGCCAGCAGCCCAGGGACAGCGACTAACTATGGCTACACCTTC.

The CDR3 coding sequence is TGCGCCAGCAGCTTGGTTGGCAGGGGGCAAATTGGCTATGGCTACACCTTC. It codes for CASSLVGRGQIGYGYTF. V usage is TRBV5-1 and J usage is TRBJ1-2, with TRBD1 matching over 8 bases. The length of the CDR3 is 17 residues. J lost 4 bases, V lost 0 bases, and 11 bases had no gene match. The germline V gene has CDR1 SGHRS and CDR2 YFSETQ.

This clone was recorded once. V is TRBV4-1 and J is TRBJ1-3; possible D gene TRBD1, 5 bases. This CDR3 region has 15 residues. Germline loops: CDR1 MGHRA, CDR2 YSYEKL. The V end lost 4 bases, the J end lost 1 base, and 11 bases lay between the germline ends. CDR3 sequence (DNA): TGCGCCAGCAGCCTAGGGCGGGGGTCTGGAAACACCATATATTTT. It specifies CASSLGRGSGNTIYF.

Here the CDR3 DNA reads TGTGCCAGCAGCGAGACACGGCCTGTAGAGACCCAGTACTTC. Translation: CASSETRPVETQYF. The chain employs TRBV5-5 and TRBJ2-5; D is ambiguous. V was cut by 4 bases and J by 4 bases, with 14 bases left in between. Germline V gene sequence: CDR1 SGHKS, CDR2 YYEKEE (reference sequence). This CDR3 has 14 amino acids.

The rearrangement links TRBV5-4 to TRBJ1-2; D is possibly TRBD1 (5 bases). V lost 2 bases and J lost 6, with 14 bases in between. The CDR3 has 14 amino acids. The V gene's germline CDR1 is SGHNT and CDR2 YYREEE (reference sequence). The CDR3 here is CASSFGFGGDGYTF. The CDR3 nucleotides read TGTGCCAGCAGCTTCGGGTTCGGGGGAGATGGCTACACCTTC.

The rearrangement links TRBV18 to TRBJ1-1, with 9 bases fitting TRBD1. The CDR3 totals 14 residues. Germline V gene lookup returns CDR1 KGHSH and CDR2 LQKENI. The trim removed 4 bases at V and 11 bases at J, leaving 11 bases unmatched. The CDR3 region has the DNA TGTGCCAGCTCACTACCCTGGGACAGGGACCGGGCTTTCTTT. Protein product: CASSLPWDRDRAFF. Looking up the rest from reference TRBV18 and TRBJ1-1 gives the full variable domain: NAGVMQNPRHLVRRRGQEARLRCSPMKGHSHVYWYRQLPEEGLKFMVYLQKENIIDESGMPKERFSAEFPKEGPSILRIQQVVRGDSAAYFCASSLPWDRDRAFFGQGTRLTVV.

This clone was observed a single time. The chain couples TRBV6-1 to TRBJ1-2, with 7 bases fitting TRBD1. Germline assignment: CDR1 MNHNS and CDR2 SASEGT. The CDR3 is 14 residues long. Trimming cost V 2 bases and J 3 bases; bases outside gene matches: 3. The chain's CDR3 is CASSENRGYYGYTF. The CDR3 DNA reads TGTGCCAGCAGTGAAAACAGGGGATACTATGGCTACACCTTC.

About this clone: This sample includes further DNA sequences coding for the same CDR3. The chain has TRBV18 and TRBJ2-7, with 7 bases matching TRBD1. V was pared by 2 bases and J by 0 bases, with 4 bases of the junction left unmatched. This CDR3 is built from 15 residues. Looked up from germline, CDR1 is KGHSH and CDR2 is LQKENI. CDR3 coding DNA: TGTGCCAGCTCACCAAACCGGGACAGCTCCTACGAGCAGTACTTC. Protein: CASSPNRDSSYEQYF.

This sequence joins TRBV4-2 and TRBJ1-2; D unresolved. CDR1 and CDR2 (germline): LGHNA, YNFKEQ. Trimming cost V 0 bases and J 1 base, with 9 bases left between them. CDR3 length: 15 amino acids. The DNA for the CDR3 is TGTGCCAGCAGCCAAGATTGGAGTAATAACTATGGCTACACCTTC. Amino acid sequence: CASSQDWSNNYGYTF.

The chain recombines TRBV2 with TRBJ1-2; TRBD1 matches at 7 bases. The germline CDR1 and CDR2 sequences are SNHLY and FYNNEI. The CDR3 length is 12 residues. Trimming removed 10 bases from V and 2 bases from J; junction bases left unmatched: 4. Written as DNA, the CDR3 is TGTGCCATAGAACAGGGGAACTATGGCTACACCTTC. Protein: CAIEQGNYGYTF.

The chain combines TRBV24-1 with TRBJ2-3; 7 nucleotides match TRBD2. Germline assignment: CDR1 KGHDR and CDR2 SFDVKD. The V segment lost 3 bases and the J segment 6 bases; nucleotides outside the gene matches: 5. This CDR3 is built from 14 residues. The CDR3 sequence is CATSDGGVFDTQYF. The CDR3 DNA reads TGTGCCACCAGTGATGGGGGGGTTTTTGATACGCAGTATTTT.

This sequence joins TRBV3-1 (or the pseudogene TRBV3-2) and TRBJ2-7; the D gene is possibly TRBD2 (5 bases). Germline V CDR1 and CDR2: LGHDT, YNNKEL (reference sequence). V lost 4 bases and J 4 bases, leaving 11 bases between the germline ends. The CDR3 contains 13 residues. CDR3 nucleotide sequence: TGTGCCAGCAGCCTCCGGGATTCGTACGAGCAGTACTTC. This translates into CASSLRDSYEQYF.

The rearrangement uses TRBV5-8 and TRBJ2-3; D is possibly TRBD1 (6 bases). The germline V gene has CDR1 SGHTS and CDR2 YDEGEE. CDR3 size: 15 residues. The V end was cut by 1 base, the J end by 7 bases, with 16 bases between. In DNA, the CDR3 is TGTGCCAGCAGCTTGAGAGGGGGAAATGTGAATACGCAGTATTTT. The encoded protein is CASSLRGGNVNTQYF.

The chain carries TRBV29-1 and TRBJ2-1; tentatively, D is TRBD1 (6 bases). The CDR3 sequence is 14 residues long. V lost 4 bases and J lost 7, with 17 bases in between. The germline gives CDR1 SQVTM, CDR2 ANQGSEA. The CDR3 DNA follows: TGCAGCGTTGCAGGGGTTAGAGGCGGGAATGAGCAGTTCTTC. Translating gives CSVAGVRGGNEQFF.

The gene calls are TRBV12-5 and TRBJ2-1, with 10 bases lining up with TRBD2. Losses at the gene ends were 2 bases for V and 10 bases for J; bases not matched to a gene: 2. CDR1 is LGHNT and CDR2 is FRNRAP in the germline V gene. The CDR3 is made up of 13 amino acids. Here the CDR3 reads CASGLTLAGEQFF. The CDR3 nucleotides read TGTGCTAGTGGTTTGACACTAGCGGGGGAGCAGTTCTTC.

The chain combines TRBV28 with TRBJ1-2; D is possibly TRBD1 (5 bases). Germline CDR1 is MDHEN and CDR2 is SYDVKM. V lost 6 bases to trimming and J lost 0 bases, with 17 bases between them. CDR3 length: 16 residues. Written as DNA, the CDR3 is TGTGCCAGCAGGCAAGCGGGACTCTCCGCTAACTATGGCTACACCTTC. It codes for CASRQAGLSANYGYTF.

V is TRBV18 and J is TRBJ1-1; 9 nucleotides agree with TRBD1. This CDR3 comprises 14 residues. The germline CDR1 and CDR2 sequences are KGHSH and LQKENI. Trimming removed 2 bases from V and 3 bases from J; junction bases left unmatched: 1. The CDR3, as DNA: TGTGCCAGCTCACCAAGGACAGGGGACACTGAAGCTTTCTTT. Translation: CASSPRTGDTEAFF.